This TCR beta chain appears in the sequencing data of a study of shared clonotypes between healthy human individuals. V dropped 6 bases and J dropped 5; count of bases not matched to a gene: 8. The germline V gene has CDR1 MNHEY and CDR2 SMNVEV (reference sequence). This CDR3 is 14 amino acids long. This clone was counted once. Repertoires were generated with immunoSEQ multiplex PCR, while TCRdb's copy carries only in-frame clones and drops some. The table shows 650,000 to 700,000 clones, with 90% occurring only once. Sample: memory CD8+ T cells from PBMCs. Described subset: CD45RO+ cells pooled with CCR7-negative TemRA cells. The genes are TRBV27 and TRBJ2-7; 9 nucleotides line up with TRBD2. This TCR was recovered from a man between 18 and 29 years old in good health. Some clones in this sample may be carry-over from other donors' samples. As DNA, the CDR3 is TGTGCCAGCAGCGACCTAGCGGGGCCCAACGAGCAGTACTTC. Amino acid sequence: CASSDLAGPNEQYF.